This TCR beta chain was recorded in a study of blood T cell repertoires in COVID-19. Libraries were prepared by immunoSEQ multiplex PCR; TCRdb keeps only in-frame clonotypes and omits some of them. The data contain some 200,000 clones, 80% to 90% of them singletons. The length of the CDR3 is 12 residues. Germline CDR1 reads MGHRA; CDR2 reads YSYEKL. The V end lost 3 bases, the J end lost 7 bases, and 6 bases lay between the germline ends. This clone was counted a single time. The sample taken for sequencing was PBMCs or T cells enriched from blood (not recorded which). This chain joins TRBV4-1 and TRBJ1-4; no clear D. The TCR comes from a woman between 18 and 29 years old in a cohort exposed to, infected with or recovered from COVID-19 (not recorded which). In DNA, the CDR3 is TGCGCCAGCAGCCAGGTCGGTGAAAAACTGTTTTTT. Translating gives CASSQVGEKLFF.